These 10 T cell receptor beta chains came from one sample sequenced in a study of blood T cell repertoires in COVID-19. Produced via immunoSEQ multiplex PCR; TCRdb's table is partial and in-frame only. The sample holds 130,000 to 150,000 clones, around 84% seen once. Specimen: peripheral blood. Every receptor here comes from a human donor in a cohort sampled during active COVID-19.

The V gene is TRBV7-2, the J gene TRBJ2-2; 7 nucleotides match TRBD1. The CDR3 is 14 amino acids. V gave up 5 bases and J gave up 6 bases; unmatched junction bases: 6. In germline, CDR1 is SGHTA, CDR2 FQGNSA. The CDR3 coding sequence is TGTGCCAGCAGCCCGGACAGGCTGGCCGGGGAGCTGTTTTTT. Amino acid sequence: CASSPDRLAGELFF.

The chain uses TRBV7-3 and TRBJ2-5; 8 nucleotides line up with TRBD2. The V segment lost 5 bases and the J segment 5 bases; nucleotides outside the gene matches: 4. Germline CDR1 is SGHTA and CDR2 is FQGTGA. This CDR3 has 13 residues. The CDR3 bases are TGTGCCAGCAGCCCCCAGCGGGGGGAGACCCAGTACTTC. This translates into CASSPQRGETQYF.

J is TRBJ1-3 and V is TRBV24-1; D is possibly TRBD1 (5 bases). The CDR3 sequence is 15 residues long. Trimming took off 7 bases at V and 2 bases at J, with 14 bases between the two ends. Germline CDR1 is KGHDR and CDR2 is SFDVKD. CDR3 coding DNA: TGTGCCACCAGCGCCTCGGGCAGGGCTGGAAACACCATATATTTT. It yields the protein CATSASGRAGNTIYF.

The chain recombines TRBV21-1 with TRBJ1-1. TRBV21-1 is classified as a pseudogene. CDR3 length: 17 amino acids. The CDR3 protein is CASSKNGGPTSKLEAFF. CDR3 sequence (DNA): TGTGCCAGCAGCAAAAACGGAGGACCAACTTCCAAACTCGAGGCTTTCTTT.

About this clone: At one end the junction does not follow the germline gene, possibly because of a read error. The chain recombines TRBV14 with TRBJ1-1, with unresolved D. Germline V gene sequence: CDR1 SGHDN, CDR2 FVKESK. This CDR3 region has 10 residues. The CDR3 is CASSQDGADF. DNA of the CDR3: TGTGCCAGCAGCCAAGACGGTGCGGATTTT.

The CDR3 DNA reads as TGTGCCAGCAGCTTTGGGCCGCTCGGGGGGCAATCAGATACGCAGTATTTT. This gives the protein CASSFGPLGGQSDTQYF. The chain is built from TRBV11-3 and TRBJ2-3; possibly TRBD2 for D (7 bases). Trimming left V 3 bases short and J 4 bases short, with 20 bases between. Germline loops: CDR1 SGHNT, CDR2 YENEEA. There are 17 residues in the CDR3.

This clone was counted a single time. V and J are TRBV5-1 and TRBJ2-7, with 11 nucleotides matching TRBD2. Germline V lookup: CDR1 SGHRS, CDR2 YFSETQ. The ends lost 3 bases at V and 0 bases at J; junction bases unmatched: 2. The CDR3 spans 15 residues. The CDR3 region is CASSSSGGLSYEQYF. CDR3 nucleotides: TGCGCCAGCAGCTCTAGCGGGGGGCTCTCCTACGAGCAGTACTTC.

The rearrangement joins TRBV25-1 to TRBJ2-3, with a tentative D call TRBD1 (6 bases). The CDR3 totals 15 residues. Trimming shortened V by 1 base and J by 3 bases, and 11 bases separated the two germline ends. In germline, CDR1 is MGHDK, CDR2 SYGVNS. Here the CDR3 reads CASSESGVKTDTQYF. CDR3 DNA sequence: TGTGCCAGCAGTGAATCAGGGGTAAAGACAGATACGCAGTATTTT.

Turning to this clone: This same CDR3 is encoded by further DNA sequences in the sample. V gene TRBV3-1 (or the pseudogene TRBV3-2) combines with J gene TRBJ1-1; maybe TRBD1 (5 bases). V lost 1 base and J lost 4, with 10 bases in between. CDR1 and CDR2 from the germline V gene are LGHDT and YNNKEL (reference sequence). CDR3 length: 14 amino acids. In nucleotides, the CDR3 is TGTGCCAGCAGCCAAGTTGGGGGAGGCACTGAAGCTTTCTTT. Amino acid sequence: CASSQVGGGTEAFF.

V is TRBV5-1 and J is TRBJ2-1; 9 bases fit TRBD2. Germline assignment: CDR1 SGHRS and CDR2 YFSETQ. The CDR3 loop spans 19 amino acids. V lost 2 bases and J lost 0; bases outside the gene matches: 12. The CDR3 sequence: CASSLGSGGQLSSYNEQFF. CDR3 DNA: TGCGCCAGCAGCTTAGGCAGCGGGGGGCAACTAAGCTCCTACAATGAGCAGTTCTTC.